Sequencing of this T cell receptor beta chain was carried out in a study of blood T cell repertoires in COVID-19. Germline V gene sequence: CDR1 SGHTA, CDR2 FQGNSA. This CDR3 comprises 13 residues. Trimming shortened V by 8 bases and J by 5 bases, and 15 bases separated the two germline ends. The repertoire was sequenced with immunoSEQ multiplex PCR; TCRdb's copy has only in-frame clones and lacks some. The data hold roughly 90,000 clones, with 80% observed a single time. This receptor was identified in a woman older than 75 with active or convalescent COVID-19. Sequencing input: peripheral blood. The chain employs TRBV7-2 and TRBJ2-5, with a possible D match to TRBD2 (7 bases). Here the CDR3 reads CASGRGPRETQYF. The CDR3 coding sequence is TGTGCCAGCGGGCGGGGGCCCAGGGAGACCCAGTACTTC.